This T cell receptor (beta chain) was captured by sequencing in a study of tumor-infiltrating lymphocytes in primary liver carcinoma. V was pared by 4 bases and J by 9 bases, with 15 bases of the junction left unmatched. This CDR3 comprises 18 residues. Germline DNA was also extracted, while the blood RNA originated from unsorted whole blood. As for this clonotype: Its antigen is not identified.

Broader study findings: For tumor-adjacent and tumor-blood pairs, overlap was less than that seen for tumor region pairs.

The input was approximately 0.45 ug total RNA; TCR beta cDNA was made from it with a constant-region primer. Each TCR beta library was derived from three nested multiplex PCR rounds that employed slightly modified ARM-PCR. With TRBV1-TRBV30 forward primers and a C-beta reverse primer, the first two PCR rounds were run for 10 cycles each. TCRdb itself ran the multiplex PCR reads through MiXCR, one entry per CDR3 protein. Altogether about 350,000 distinct CDR3 sequences are present, 65% being singletons, with the ten largest covering roughly 6.5%. The sequence was obtained from a man between 35 and 55 years old with primary liver carcinoma and hepatitis B virus infection. The chain has TRBV12-3 or TRBV12-4 and TRBJ2-1; 13 bases are a match to TRBD2. Material for sequencing was peripheral blood. The CDR3 is CASSSGTSGTCLEGEQFF. DNA for the CDR3: TGTGCCAGCAGTTCCGGGACTAGCGGGACCTGTCTGGAGGGTGAGCAGTTCTTC.